This TCR beta chain was recovered during a study of T cell repertoires in cytomegalovirus infection. At the level of the study: Selection of CMV epitopes for the study included recently identified HLA-C-restricted and well-studied HLA-B-restricted ones. Matching HLA type, along with CMV infection, was indicated by public TCR beta signatures.

V lost 1 base and J 7 bases, leaving 7 bases between the germline ends. The CDR3 is 12 amino acids. This clonotype was seen a few times. Its matching antigen is unknown. TCRdb processed the reads anew with MiXCR; each CDR3 protein has one entry. The table lists roughly 990,000 distinct CDR3 sequences, roughly 31% of them singletons, with around an eighth in the top ten. Sample: cultured CD8+ T cells from PBMCs, taken from culture after CMV antigen stimulation. The chain couples TRBV12-3 or TRBV12-4 to TRBJ1-1; no clear D gene. The TCR sequence derives from a human donor in good health (CMV status not recorded). Some clones in this sample may be carry-over from other donors' samples. The CDR3 region is CASSLERIEAFF. As DNA, the CDR3 is TGTGCCAGCAGTTTAGAACGGATTGAAGCTTTCTTT.